Listed here are 6 T cell receptor beta chains from one sample, sequenced in a study of OX40 agonist ivuxolimab in advanced cancers. Sequenced by immunoSEQ multiplex PCR; TCRdb stores in-frame clones only, minus some. Found here are 80,000 to 95,000 clones, 90% to 95% of them singletons; the top ten hold 0.45% to 0.55%. Sequenced here: CD4+ or CD8+ T cells sorted from blood, sampled in a trial of the OX40 agonist ivuxolimab. All receptors derive from an adult with an advanced solid tumor such as melanoma, head and neck, liver or kidney cancer.

This chain joins TRBV5-4 and TRBJ2-7; D gene ambiguous. V lost 4 bases to trimming and J lost 2 bases, with 16 bases between them. Germline CDR1 and CDR2: SGHNT and YYREEE (reference sequence). The CDR3 sequence is 15 residues long. In DNA form, the CDR3 reads TGTGCCAGCAGCCCAAATGGGGTTTTAGCCTACGAGCAGTACTTC. Translating gives CASSPNGVLAYEQYF.

V gene TRBV6-5 combines with J gene TRBJ2-3; either TRBD1 or TRBD2 may supply D (5 bases each). The V end lost 5 bases, the J end lost 1 base, and 10 bases lay between the germline ends. Germline CDR1 is MNHEY and CDR2 is SVGAGI. The CDR3 covers 14 residues. CDR3 sequence reads: CASSNRDGTDTQYF. The DNA of the CDR3 is TGTGCCAGCAGTAACCGGGACGGCACAGATACGCAGTATTTT.

The rearrangement uses TRBV11-3 and TRBJ2-3, with D perhaps matching TRBD1 or TRBD2 (5 bases each). The V end was cut by 1 base, the J end by 2 bases, with 10 bases between. Germline CDR1 reads SGHNT; CDR2 reads YENEEA. The CDR3 totals 15 residues. The CDR3 DNA reads as TGTGCCAGCAGCTTAGGAAGGGGAGTCACAGATACGCAGTATTTT. Protein sequence: CASSLGRGVTDTQYF.

The chain carries TRBV18 and TRBJ1-1; TRBD1 agrees at 7 bases. The germline CDR1 and CDR2 sequences are KGHSH and LQKENI. The CDR3 runs to 15 residues. V dropped 0 bases and J dropped 3; count of bases not matched to a gene: 4. CDR3 sequence: CASSPPGGGHTEAFF. As DNA, the CDR3 is TGTGCCAGCTCACCACCAGGGGGCGGCCACACTGAAGCTTTCTTT.

Details on this clone: The sample contains more than one DNA sequence encoding this CDR3. This chain links TRBV5-1 with TRBJ2-5; D unclear. Germline-derived CDR1 and CDR2 are SGHRS and YFSETQ. The CDR3 runs to 11 residues. Trimming removed 4 bases from V and 2 bases from J, with 3 bases in between. The CDR3 sequence: CASSEQETQYF. The CDR3 nucleotides read TGCGCCAGCAGCGAACAAGAGACCCAGTACTTC.

The V call is TRBV19, the J call TRBJ1-6; no reliable D call. Germline-derived CDR1 and CDR2 are LNHDA and SQIVND (reference sequence). Trimming left V 5 bases short and J 0 bases short, with 8 bases between. This CDR3 region has 15 residues. The CDR3 is CASSGQSSYNSPLHF. In nucleotides, the CDR3 is TGTGCCAGTAGTGGGCAGAGCTCCTATAATTCACCCCTCCACTTT.